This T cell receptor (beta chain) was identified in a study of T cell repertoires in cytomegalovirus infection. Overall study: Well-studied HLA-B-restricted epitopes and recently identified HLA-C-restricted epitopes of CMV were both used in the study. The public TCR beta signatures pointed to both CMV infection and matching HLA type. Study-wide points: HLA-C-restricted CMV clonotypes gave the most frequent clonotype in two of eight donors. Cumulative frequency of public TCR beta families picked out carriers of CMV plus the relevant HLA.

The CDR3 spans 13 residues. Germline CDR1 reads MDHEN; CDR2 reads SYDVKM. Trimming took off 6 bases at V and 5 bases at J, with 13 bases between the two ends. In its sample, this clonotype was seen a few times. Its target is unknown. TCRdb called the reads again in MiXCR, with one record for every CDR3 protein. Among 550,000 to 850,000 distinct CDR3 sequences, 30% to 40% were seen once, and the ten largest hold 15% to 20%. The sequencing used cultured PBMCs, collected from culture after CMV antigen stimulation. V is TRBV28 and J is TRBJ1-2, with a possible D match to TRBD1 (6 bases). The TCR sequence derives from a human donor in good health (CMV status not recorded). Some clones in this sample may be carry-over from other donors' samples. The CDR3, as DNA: TGTGCCAGCAGGCTCGGACAGAGTTATGGCTACACCTTC. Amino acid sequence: CASRLGQSYGYTF.